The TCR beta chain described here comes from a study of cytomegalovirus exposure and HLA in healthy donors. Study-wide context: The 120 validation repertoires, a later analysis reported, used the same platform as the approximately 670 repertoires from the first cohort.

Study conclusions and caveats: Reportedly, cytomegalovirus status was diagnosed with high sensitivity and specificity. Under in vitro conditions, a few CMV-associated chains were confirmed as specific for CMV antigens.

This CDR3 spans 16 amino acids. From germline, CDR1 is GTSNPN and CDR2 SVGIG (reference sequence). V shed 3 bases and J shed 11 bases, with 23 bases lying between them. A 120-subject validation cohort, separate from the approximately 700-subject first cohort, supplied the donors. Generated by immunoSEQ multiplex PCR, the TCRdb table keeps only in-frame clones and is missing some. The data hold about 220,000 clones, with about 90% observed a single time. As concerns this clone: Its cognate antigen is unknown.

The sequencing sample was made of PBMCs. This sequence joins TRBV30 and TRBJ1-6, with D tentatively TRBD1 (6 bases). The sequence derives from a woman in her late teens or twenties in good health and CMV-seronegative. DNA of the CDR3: TGTGCCTGGAGCGGCGGTAAACAGGGCACACATCCACCCCTCCACTTT. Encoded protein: CAWSGGKQGTHPPLHF.